These 7 T cell receptor beta chains originate from one sample sequenced in a study of blood T cell repertoires in COVID-19. Sequencing was performed with immunoSEQ multiplex PCR; in TCRdb, only in-frame clones are kept and a portion is missing. The sample has 46,000 or so clones, around nine tenths seen once; the top ten hold less than 8.5%. The sequenced sample consisted of peripheral blood. These receptors all come from a man over 45 with acute or convalescent COVID-19.

The chain has TRBV18 and TRBJ2-7; tentatively, D is TRBD1 (5 bases). Trimming removed 3 bases from V and 4 bases from J, with 7 bases in between. The CDR3 spans 12 residues. The germline V gene encodes CDR1 KGHSH and CDR2 LQKENI. The CDR3 is CASSPDIYEQYF. The CDR3 bases are TGTGCCAGCTCACCGGACATTTACGAGCAGTACTTC.

V usage is TRBV13 and J usage is TRBJ2-7, with 7 bases identical to TRBD1. V gave up 5 bases and J gave up 7 bases; unmatched junction bases: 11. The germline gives CDR1 PRHDT, CDR2 FYEKMQ (reference sequence). The CDR3 spans 14 residues. The DNA for the CDR3 is TGTGCCAGCAGCCCCCGACAGGGATCGAAGGAGCAGTACTTC. This codes for CASSPRQGSKEQYF. Complete variable domain (other parts from reference TRBV13 and TRBJ2-7): AAGVIQSPRHLIKEKRETATLKCYPIPRHDTVYWYQQGPGQDPQFLISFYEKMQSDKGSIPDRFSAQQFSDYHSELNMSSLELGDSALYFCASSPRQGSKEQYFGPGTRLTVT.

The chain employs TRBV28 and TRBJ2-5, with 7 bases fitting TRBD1. The CDR3 loop spans 15 amino acids. The V segment lost 3 bases and the J segment 5 bases; nucleotides outside the gene matches: 9. Germline V gene sequence: CDR1 MDHEN, CDR2 SYDVKM. CDR3 residues: CASSLGVGGWETQYF. The CDR3 DNA is TGTGCCAGCAGTTTGGGTGTAGGGGGCTGGGAGACCCAGTACTTC.

This clone was recorded once. The CDR3 DNA is TGTGCCACCAGTGAAGGCCCGGGACAGGAGGCTAACACCGGGGAGCTGTTTTTT. The encoded protein is CATSEGPGQEANTGELFF. The chain carries TRBV24-1 and TRBJ2-2; 8 bases are a match to TRBD1. With V trimmed by 4 bases and J by 2 bases, 11 bases remained unmatched. The CDR3 extends over 18 amino acids. The germline gives CDR1 KGHDR, CDR2 SFDVKD.

The chain joins TRBV7-2 to TRBJ1-1; D is undetermined. Between the trimmed V and J ends, which lost 1 base and 5 bases, there was a span of 17 bases. Germline-derived CDR1 and CDR2 are SGHTA and FQGNSA. This CDR3 is 16 amino acids long. The CDR3: CASSLGLGGLRTEAFF. The CDR3 DNA is TGTGCCAGCAGCTTAGGGCTGGGAGGGCTCAGGACTGAAGCTTTCTTT.

The chain employs TRBV24-1 and TRBJ2-3, with TRBD2 matching 10 bases. The length of the CDR3 is 17 residues. Looked up from germline, CDR1 is KGHDR and CDR2 is SFDVKD. The junction had 7 bases not matched to a gene; V was cut back by 4 bases and J by 1 base. Here the CDR3 DNA reads TGTGCCACCAGTGAGGGGACTAGCGTTCTGGGCACAGATACGCAGTATTTT. Its translation is CATSEGTSVLGTDTQYF.

This rearrangement joins TRBV6-5 to TRBJ1-1; perhaps TRBD1 as D (5 bases). CDR1 and CDR2 (germline): MNHEY, SVGAGI. This CDR3 has 10 residues. The V and J ends lost 8 bases and 7 bases respectively, with 8 bases between them. The CDR3 region has the DNA TGTGCCAGCGGGGCCGGTGAAGCTTTCTTT. It encodes CASGAGEAFF.